The entry below describes one T cell receptor beta chain. Its target antigen remains unknown. No much larger clonotype is one base removed from it; base qualities were not supplied. This sample is part of a study of shared clonotypes between healthy human individuals (TCRdb year 2020). The study in broad terms: The cohort included a few men and two women between 18 and 49 years of age. Per donor, three plates each were used for CD4 naive and CD4 memory, two for CD8 naive, and one for CD8 memory. Each donor's leukapheresis produced roughly between roughly 0.85 and 10 billion PBMCs. Different laboratories and diverse techniques were used to prepare libraries and sequence TCR repertoires, to increase sequencing depth and limit assay-specific biases. To estimate repertoire size and how much clonotype sharing occurs between individuals, the study deeply sequenced the blood TCR repertoires of five healthy adults. Results the study describes overall, beyond this receptor: The genetic and exposure-history diversity represented was limited by the small number of donors. Higher generation probabilities were observed for clonotypes shared by all four sorted-subset donors than for non-shared clonotypes. Sampling was limited to blood, and TCR repertoires in tissue likely differ from TCR repertoires in blood. Based on pairwise subsampling, the degree of clonotype sharing among donors was expected to be affected by sequencing depth. Larger estimated clonotype richness was generally found for naive subsets than for memory subsets. Across a handful of donors, approximately 4.6% of naive CD4, roughly 3.4% of naive CD8, about 2.3% of memory CD4, and about 0.4% of memory CD8 clonotypes were shared. Even with the large sequencing depth, rarefaction of the sorted-subset datasets indicated that sequencing was incomplete.

Donors were healthy HIV-negative adults with no recently reported acute infections or vaccinations. All donors were Caucasian adults living in Nashville, Tennessee, USA. Magnetic negative selection was used to enrich CD4+ T cells, after which naive cells were positively selected on CD45RA and the negative fraction became the memory subset. After blood collection by leukapheresis, PBMCs were isolated using Ficoll-Histopaque density gradient centrifugation and then cryopreserved in the vapor phase of liquid nitrogen. Purity and quantity of every magnetically sorted T cell population were checked by analytical flow cytometry. Each sorted fraction had its genomic DNA isolated and then quantified by UV absorbance on a Nanodrop 2000c. V loses 1 base at its end and J loses 4 bases; junction bases beyond the gene matches: 1. For CDR1 and CDR2, the germline V gene lists LGHNA and YNFKEQ. The CDR3 starts with the cysteine, ends with the phenylalanine, and has 15 residues. The entry retains the CDR3 DNA only, 45 bases that are in frame from base 1.

Using the deep immunoSEQ assay, multiplex PCR amplified TCR CDR3 regions from genomic DNA. Extracted genomic DNA from each cell subset was spread evenly across all wells of several immunoSEQ 96-well plates, with each plate serving as a replicate. For sorted subsets, each replicate PCR was loaded with roughly 190 ng genomic DNA, equivalent to 30,000 or so T cell genomes. The purified libraries were quantified using a Qubit 3.0 fluorometer, sized with a Bioanalyzer 2100, and then quantified again using the KAPA Library Quantification kit. A separate single-read 150-cycle Illumina NextSeq 550 flow cell was used to sequence each immunoSEQ 96-well plate. Regarding the original processing steps: The immunoSEQ output contained only junctional sequences without quality scores, so filtering could not match that applied to full-length reads. Sequences were annotated with PyIR, a Python wrapper for IgBLAST v1.9, and V/J genes and CDR3 were assigned using IMGT germline references. Reads with weak V/J assignments (E-value above 1e-6), missing CDR3, stop codons, out-of-frame junctions, or ambiguous translated residues were removed. A V3J clonotype was defined by an identical inferred V gene, J gene, and CDR3 amino acid sequence. To compute the percentage overlap between repertoires, the number of shared unique clonotypes was divided by the size of the smaller repertoire. RTK rarefaction, the Chao1 estimator, and Recon v2.1 estimates of unobserved clonotypes were used to assess repertoire richness. OLGA was used to compute generation probabilities for all TCRbeta clonotypes that the gDNA method yielded from four donors. TCRdb re-hosts the immuneACCESS table, in-frame sequences only. Its copies lack some clones; in the studies checked, an unresolved V gene accounts for under half of them, and the cause for the rest is not known. V, J and clone size derive from that table, while D and trimming were established from the DNA sequence. Recorded for this sample are more than 2,000,000 clones; approximately 92% of them occurred a single time. The top ten constitute roughly 0.14% of the sample.

This sequence originates from a man aged 18 to 29 in good health. The V and J genes are TRBV4-2 and TRBJ2-7, and TRBD2 aligns with 13 junction nucleotides. What was sequenced was naive CD4+ T cells sorted from blood. According to the study, the label for this sample's cell subset or site signals: CD45RA+ positively selected. In nucleotide form, the sequence is TGTGCCAGCAGCCAAGCGACTAGCGGGGGGTACGAGCAGTACTTC. Translated, it reads CASSQATSGGYEQYF.